A single sample gave rise to the 16 T cell receptor beta chains below, sequenced in a study of identical twins. TCRdb processed the 5' RACE reads anew with MiXCR; each CDR3 protein has one entry. Of 550,000 to 800,000 distinct CDR3 sequences in the sample, about 7.1% are singletons; the top ten hold 1.6%. These data also formed part of another study, on yellow fever vaccine responses in identical twins.

The sequencing sample was made of PBMCs. These receptor sequences come from a woman aged 18-35 years in good health.

The gene calls are TRBV5-5 and TRBJ2-3; 10 positions match TRBD2. V was clipped by 0 bases and J by 14 bases; unmatched bases: 9. Germline CDR1 is SGHKS and CDR2 is YYEKEE (reference sequence). The CDR3 contains 14 residues. The CDR3 spells CASSLEASGSSWYF. In DNA form, the CDR3 reads TGTGCCAGCAGCTTGGAGGCTAGCGGGAGTTCGTGGTATTTT.

This clonotype was observed at least ten times. This sequence joins TRBV6-1 and TRBJ2-5; D gene ambiguous. CDR1 and CDR2 (germline): MNHNS, SASEGT. The CDR3 sequence is 13 residues long. Trimming took 7 bases from V and 3 from J, leaving 12 bases between them. CDR3 DNA sequence: TGTGCCAGCATGAGAACGCCTGAAGAGACCCAGTACTTC. It translates to CASMRTPEETQYF.

The rearrangement links TRBV19 to TRBJ1-1, with a possible D match to TRBD1 (5 bases). The CDR3 has 14 residues. V lost 3 bases and J lost 3, with 11 bases in between. CDR1 and CDR2 (germline): LNHDA, SQIVND (reference sequence). CDR3 in amino acids: CASSIWGGDTEAFF. CDR3 nucleotide sequence: TGTGCCAGTAGTATTTGGGGGGGAGACACTGAAGCTTTCTTT.

This clonotype came up many times. The chain has TRBV12-3 or TRBV12-4 and TRBJ1-6; perhaps TRBD1 as D (6 bases). Trimming cost V 5 bases and J 7 bases, with 9 bases left between them. The CDR3 contains 13 residues. In DNA, the CDR3 is TGTGCCAGCAGTCCGGACAGAAATTCACCCCTCCACTTT. Protein sequence: CASSPDRNSPLHF.

The rearrangement links TRBV2 to TRBJ2-2; tentatively, D is TRBD1 or TRBD2 (5 bases each). CDR1 is SNHLY, CDR2 FYNNEI, per germline. Between the trimmed V and J ends, which lost 2 bases and 4 bases, there was a span of 14 bases. This CDR3 spans 16 amino acids. The CDR3 sequence: CASSESRVGGTGELFF. For the CDR3, the DNA is TGTGCCAGCAGTGAAAGTAGAGTTGGGGGCACCGGGGAGCTGTTTTTT.

This clonotype occurred many times. The V call is TRBV12-3 or TRBV12-4, the J call TRBJ1-2, with 7 bases that match TRBD1. Trimming cost V 6 bases and J 3 bases; bases outside gene matches: 1. The CDR3 totals 12 residues. CDR3 sequence (DNA): TGTGCCAGCAGCGGGACAGACTATGGCTACACCTTC. It codes for CASSGTDYGYTF.

At least ten counts were recorded for this clonotype. The chain uses TRBV3-1 and TRBJ2-7; D call uncertain. CDR3 size: 13 residues. CDR1 is LGHDT and CDR2 is YNNKEL in the germline V gene (reference sequence). The V and J ends lost 1 base and 6 bases respectively, with 10 bases between them. CDR3 in DNA: TGTGCCAGCAGCCAAGGGGTGTCCAGCGAGCAGTACGTC. Its protein product is CASSQGVSSEQYV.

This clonotype was seen repeatedly, ten times or more. The chain uses TRBV4-1 and TRBJ2-1; the match to TRBD1 covers 7 bases. There are 15 residues in the CDR3. The V segment lost 0 bases and the J segment 5 bases; nucleotides outside the gene matches: 4. Germline-derived CDR1 and CDR2 are MGHRA and YSYEKL. CDR3 in amino acids: CASSQDGGQNNEQFF. CDR3 DNA sequence: TGCGCCAGCAGCCAAGATGGGGGACAGAACAATGAGCAGTTCTTC.

This clonotype was seen a handful of times. V gene TRBV29-1 combines with J gene TRBJ2-5, with TRBD1 matching 7 bases. This CDR3 comprises 15 residues. V trimming: 5 bases; J trimming: 5 bases; junction bases outside the gene matches: 14. Per the germline V gene, CDR1 is SQVTM and CDR2 is ANQGSEA. The CDR3 region has the DNA TGCAGCGTTTCGGACAGCCCGAGGGGGCGGGAGACCCAGTACTTC. Protein: CSVSDSPRGRETQYF.

The chain carries TRBV24-1 and TRBJ2-5; D is perhaps TRBD1 (6 bases). Per germline, CDR1 KGHDR and CDR2 SFDVKD. This CDR3 spans 14 amino acids. V dropped 3 bases and J dropped 5 bases, with 12 bases sitting between them. The CDR3 sequence: CATSDPQGRETQYF. CDR3 DNA: TGTGCCACCAGTGATCCACAGGGTAGGGAGACCCAGTACTTC.

This clonotype was picked up a small number of times. The chain uses TRBV7-8 and TRBJ1-1, with TRBD1 identical over 8 bases. V shed 5 bases, J shed 7 bases, and the junction held 9 bases outside the gene matches. The CDR3 length is 14 residues. Germline lookup yields CDR1 SGHVS and CDR2 FQNEAQ. CDR3 sequence (DNA): TGTGCCAGCAGCATCCGGGACAGGAATAGTGAAGCTTTCTTT. This gives the protein CASSIRDRNSEAFF.

The chain uses TRBV20-1 and TRBJ2-3; D might be TRBD2 (6 bases). The ends were cut back, 5 bases at V and 2 bases at J, with 20 bases in the middle. Germline V gene data show CDR1 as DFQATT and CDR2 as SNEGSKA (reference sequence). The CDR3 has 16 residues. DNA for the CDR3: TGCAGTGCTGCGTTTTGGGGCAGGACTACCACAGATACGCAGTATTTT. Amino acids: CSAAFWGRTTTDTQYF.

This clonotype has a handful of counts. V is TRBV12-3 or TRBV12-4 and J is TRBJ2-7, with TRBD2 matching 7 bases. J was trimmed by 3 bases and V by 8 bases; bases with no gene match: 10. This CDR3 is 14 amino acids long. The CDR3 nucleotides read TGTGCCAGCCAACGGCGGGGGAGCCACTACGAGCAGTACTTC. Protein product: CASQRRGSHYEQYF.

This CDR3 is CSAPGQGPKSSYNEQFF. CDR3 in DNA: TGCAGTGCTCCCGGACAGGGGCCTAAGAGCTCCTACAATGAGCAGTTCTTC. This chain joins TRBV20-1 and TRBJ2-1; 9 nucleotides match TRBD1. The CDR3 runs to 17 residues. Germline V lookup: CDR1 DFQATT, CDR2 SNEGSKA (reference sequence). J was trimmed by 0 bases and V by 5 bases; bases with no gene match: 11.

V gene TRBV6-1 combines with J gene TRBJ1-2; D might be TRBD1 (6 bases). CDR1 is MNHNS and CDR2 is SASEGT in the germline V gene. The CDR3 contains 15 residues. The V end was cut by 6 bases, the J end by 8 bases, with 22 bases between. The chain's CDR3 is CASRKEAGVSEGYTF. The CDR3 DNA follows: TGTGCCAGCAGAAAAGAGGCAGGGGTCTCGGAAGGCTACACCTTC.

This clonotype was counted at least ten times. CDR3 sequence: CASSLVSGSSYNEQFF. The CDR3 DNA reads as TGTGCCAGCAGCTTAGTTAGCGGGAGCTCCTACAATGAGCAGTTCTTC. V usage is TRBV7-2 and J usage is TRBJ2-1; 9 nucleotides agree with TRBD2. Germline CDR1 and CDR2: SGHTA and FQGNSA. Trimming removed 1 base from V and 0 bases from J; junction bases left unmatched: 1. The length of the CDR3 is 16 residues. Drawing the rest from reference TRBV7-2 and TRBJ2-1, the complete variable domain is GAGVSQSPSNKVTEKGKDVELRCDPISGHTALYWYRQSLGQGLEFLIYFQGNSAPDKSGLPSDRFSAERTGGSVSTLTIQRTQQEDSAVYLCASSLVSGSSYNEQFFGPGTRLTVL.